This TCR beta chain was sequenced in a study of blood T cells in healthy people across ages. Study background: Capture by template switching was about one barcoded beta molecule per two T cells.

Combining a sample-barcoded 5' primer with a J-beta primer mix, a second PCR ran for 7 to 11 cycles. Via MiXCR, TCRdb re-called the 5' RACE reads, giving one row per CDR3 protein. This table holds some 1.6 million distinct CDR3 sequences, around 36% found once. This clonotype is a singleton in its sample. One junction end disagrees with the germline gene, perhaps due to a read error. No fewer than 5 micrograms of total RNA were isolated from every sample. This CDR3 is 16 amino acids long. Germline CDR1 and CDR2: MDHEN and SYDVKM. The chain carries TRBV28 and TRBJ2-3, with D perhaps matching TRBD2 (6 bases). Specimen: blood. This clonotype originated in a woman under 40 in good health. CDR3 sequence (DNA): TGTGCCGGCAGTTCCCCCGGCACGGGAGCGACAGATACGCAGTATTTT. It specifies CAGSSPGTGATDTQYF.